This TCR beta chain was recorded in a study of T cells after yellow fever vaccination. Study-wide points: Abundant bulk-population clonotypes could contaminate the FACS-sorted repertoires.

As to this clonotype: Its specificity is unknown.

Via MiXCR, TCRdb re-called the 5' RACE reads, giving one row per CDR3 protein. The sample lists about 350,000 distinct CDR3 sequences; about 8.3% were seen once. The CDR3 covers 14 residues. The trim removed 0 bases at V and 5 bases at J, leaving 1 base unmatched. Germline CDR1 LGHNA, CDR2 YSLEER. The source material was PBMCs, sampled 35 to 50 days after the first yellow fever vaccination. This sequence originates from a man aged 18 to 35 who received the YFV17D yellow fever vaccine. The rearrangement joins TRBV4-3 to TRBJ1-2; 9 nucleotides match TRBD1. The CDR3 nucleotides are TGCGCCAGCAGCCAAGAGGACAGGGGTTATGGCTACACCTTC. Encoded protein: CASSQEDRGYGYTF.